Below are 17 T cell receptor beta chains sequenced from a single sample in a study of CD8 T cells in ankylosing spondylitis. Findings and caveats of the study: Characteristic, it appeared, of ankylosing spondylitis blood was a TCR beta motif of several highly homologous variants.

No antigen has been assigned to these receptors. TCRdb fed the 5' RACE reads into MiXCR, producing one record per CDR3 protein. The data show over 600,000 distinct CDR3 sequences, around a fifth seen once. What was sequenced was blood, either unsorted or a sorted T cell fraction (not recorded which). Receptors were obtained from a male donor with ankylosing spondylitis.

This clonotype appeared a few times. The gene calls are TRBV9 and TRBJ2-1; tentative D call: TRBD1 (5 bases). CDR1 and CDR2 (germline): SGDLS, YYNGEE. Between the trimmed V and J ends, which lost 4 bases and 4 bases, there was a span of 15 bases. CDR3 length: 15 amino acids. CDR3 coding DNA: TGTGCCAGCAGCCCCGGACACCTGGGGTACAATGAGCAGTTCTTC. It translates to CASSPGHLGYNEQFF. The entire variable domain, with the rest obtained from reference TRBV9 and TRBJ2-1, is as follows: DSGVTQTPKHLITATGQRVTLRCSPRSGDLSVYWYQQSLDQGLQFLIQYYNGEERAKGNILERFSAQQFPDLHSELNLSSLELGDSALYFCASSPGHLGYNEQFFGPGTRLTVL.

For the CDR3, the DNA is TGCAGCGTTGGAAAGGCCGCCAGGACCACGTCGCACAATGAGCAGTTCTTC. Protein product: CSVGKAARTTSHNEQFF. J is TRBJ2-1 and V is TRBV29-1; D is undetermined. The CDR3 totals 17 residues. The germline V gene has CDR1 SQVTM and CDR2 ANQGSEA. V shed 4 bases and J shed 5 bases, with 24 bases lying between them.

J is TRBJ2-7 and V is TRBV13; 7 bases fit TRBD1. The CDR3 is made up of 15 amino acids. V lost 8 bases and J lost 2; bases outside the gene matches: 12. CDR1 is PRHDT and CDR2 is FYEKMQ in the germline V gene (reference sequence). CDR3 sequence (DNA): TGTGCCAGCGGGCGGCCAGGGGGAAGGGCCTACGAGCAGTACTTC. Encoded protein: CASGRPGGRAYEQYF.

The chain links TRBV28 to TRBJ1-2; D remains ambiguous. Germline V lookup: CDR1 MDHEN, CDR2 SYDVKM. This CDR3 comprises 13 residues. V lost 2 bases to trimming and J lost 5 bases, with 9 bases between them. CDR3 DNA sequence: TGTGCCAGCAGTTTAACACAGCCTTATGGCTACACCTTC. Encoded protein: CASSLTQPYGYTF.

In this sample, this clonotype turned up a few times. The V call is TRBV29-1, the J call TRBJ1-2; 7 bases match TRBD1. J was trimmed by 3 bases and V by 7 bases; bases with no gene match: 8. Germline V gives CDR1 SQVTM, CDR2 ANQGSEA. There are 13 residues in the CDR3. The CDR3 DNA follows: TGCAGCGCCAAAGCTGGACAGGACTATGGCTACACCTTC. It yields the protein CSAKAGQDYGYTF. The variable domain in full, with the rest retrieved from reference TRBV29-1 and TRBJ1-2, is SAVISQKPSRDICQRGTSLTIQCQVDSQVTMMFWYRQQPGQSLTLIATANQGSEATYESGFVIDKFPISRPNLTFSTLTVSNMSPEDSSIYLCSAKAGQDYGYTFGSGTRLTVV.

The rearrangement links TRBV12-3 or TRBV12-4 to TRBJ2-5, with 12 positions matching TRBD2. V trimming: 1 base; J trimming: 12 bases; junction bases outside the gene matches: 12. The CDR3 runs to 16 residues. The DNA for the CDR3 is TGTGCCAGCAGTTTAGGGGCTAGCGGGGGGGCCGGGCCAAAGTACTTC. This translates into CASSLGASGGAGPKYF.

There are many counts of this clonotype. The genes are TRBV29-1 and TRBJ1-1; D is unclear. Per germline, CDR1 SQVTM and CDR2 ANQGSEA. The V end lost 7 bases, the J end lost 6 bases, and 9 bases lay between the germline ends. This CDR3 is 10 amino acids long. CDR3 amino acids: CSAKDAEAFF. The CDR3, as DNA: TGCAGCGCAAAGGATGCTGAAGCTTTCTTT.

The chain uses TRBV20-1 and TRBJ2-1; D unresolved. The CDR3 is made up of 12 amino acids. Germline-derived CDR1 and CDR2 are DFQATT and SNEGSKA (reference sequence). V was cut by 1 base and J by 2 bases, with 3 bases left in between. CDR3 DNA: TGCAGTGCTAGAGGGGCCTACAATGAGCAGTTCTTC. This gives the protein CSARGAYNEQFF.

A remark on this clonotype: One base away lies a much larger clone, so this may be a sequencing read error. This rearrangement joins TRBV29-1 to TRBJ2-1, with D perhaps matching TRBD1 or TRBD2 (5 bases each). V was cut by 6 bases and J by 8 bases, with 14 bases left in between. Germline V CDR1 and CDR2: SQVTM, ANQGSEA. The CDR3 consists of 12 residues. CDR3 sequence reads: CSVSREGDEQFF. The CDR3 nucleotides read TGCAGCGTATCCCGGGAAGGGGATGAGCAGTTCTTC.

Ten or more counts support this clonotype. This chain joins TRBV12-3 or TRBV12-4 and TRBJ2-3; the match to TRBD2 covers 9 bases. The CDR3 loop spans 15 amino acids. The trim removed 5 bases at V and 1 base at J, leaving 4 bases unmatched. The CDR3 is CASSPTSGRTDTQYF. As DNA, the CDR3 is TGTGCCAGCAGTCCTACTAGCGGGCGCACAGATACGCAGTATTTT.

This chain links TRBV3-1 with TRBJ2-1; TRBD2 aligns across 7 bases. The junction had 6 bases not matched to a gene; V was cut back by 4 bases and J by 3 bases. Germline loops: CDR1 LGHDT, CDR2 YNNKEL (reference sequence). This CDR3 spans 15 amino acids. The DNA of the CDR3 is TGTGCCAGCAGCCCTCGGTCTAGCGGCTACAATGAGCAGTTCTTC. Translating it yields CASSPRSSGYNEQFF.

This clonotype was counted between two and nine times. V usage is TRBV12-3 or TRBV12-4 and J usage is TRBJ1-6; 7 bases are a match to TRBD1. The V gene end was trimmed by 5 bases and the J gene end by 10 bases; junction bases not matched to a gene: 8. CDR3 length equals 14 residues. The CDR3 reads CASSRGQVASPLHF. In nucleotides, the CDR3 is TGTGCCAGCAGTCGCGGACAGGTAGCGTCACCCCTCCACTTT.

V gene TRBV6-5 combines with J gene TRBJ1-4, with TRBD1 matching over 11 bases. This CDR3 spans 17 amino acids. The J segment lost 2 bases and the V segment lost 4 bases, leaving 6 bases of the junction unmatched. In germline, CDR1 is MNHEY, CDR2 SVGAGI. The CDR3 DNA sequence: TGTGCCAGCAGTTCCCGGGACAGGGGGTTGACTAATGAAAAACTGTTTTTT. This encodes CASSSRDRGLTNEKLFF.

This sequence joins TRBV9 and TRBJ2-5; a weak D match, TRBD2 (5 bases). This CDR3 contains 13 residues. V was pared by 2 bases and J by 5 bases, with 10 bases between. Germline lookup yields CDR1 SGDLS and CDR2 YYNGEE. CDR3 coding DNA: TGTGCCAGCAGCGTCGGGATCGCGGAGACCCAGTACTTC. It codes for CASSVGIAETQYF.

This clonotype was counted between two and nine times. The chain has TRBV28 and TRBJ2-7, with D perhaps being TRBD1 or TRBD2 (7 bases each). The V and J ends lost 5 bases and 6 bases respectively, with 29 bases between them. The CDR3 has 18 amino acids. CDR1 is MDHEN, CDR2 SYDVKM, per germline. In DNA, the CDR3 is TGTGCCAGCAGTCCGCCGACCGATTTGGCAGGGGGAGGGGGCGAGCAGTACTTC. This encodes CASSPPTDLAGGGGEQYF.

The V and J genes are TRBV5-6 and TRBJ1-1; D gene ambiguous. Germline loops: CDR1 SGHDT, CDR2 YYEEEE. Trimming pared 3 bases from V and 4 bases from J, leaving 16 bases between. The length of the CDR3 is 15 residues. The CDR3 coding sequence is TGTGCCAGCAGCTACTATCGACCCCGGGGCACTGAAGCTTTCTTT. It specifies CASSYYRPRGTEAFF.

V gene TRBV11-2 combines with J gene TRBJ2-3, with 10 bases matching TRBD2. Germline assignment: CDR1 SGHAT and CDR2 FQNNGV. The CDR3 loop spans 19 amino acids. Trimming cost V 3 bases and J 4 bases; bases outside gene matches: 16. The DNA for the CDR3 is TGTGCCAGCAGCTTGACCCTCGGGTCCCTAGCGGGGGATGCAGATACGCAGTATTTT. Translating gives CASSLTLGSLAGDADTQYF.